This record covers a single TCR beta chain. This clonotype has a count of ten or more. This receptor's antigen is unknown. No clone much larger than this one lies a single base away; base qualities are absent. The data were obtained in a study of human T cells and chemical hapten exposure listed by TCRdb under 2021. Context from the whole study: For sensitization, 2% DPC in acetone was applied to a roughly 2 cm by roughly 2 cm area of upper inner arm skin. Blood for TCR sequencing was provided by twenty-nine alopecia patients at one to four time points (pre-sensitization, 2, 6 and 24 weeks). Patch testing was performed on the upper back with Finn chambers containing 0.01% DPC, and the patch tests were scored after 6 days according to International Contact Dermatitis Research Group standards. This study followed changes in the peripheral blood TCR repertoire in vivo during primary and secondary sensitization of alopecia patients to the hapten diphenylcyclopropenone (DPC). Libraries were pooled for sequencing, and per-sample TCR yields varied mainly because of small differences in library volumes within the pool. Blood samples were taken from patients before sensitization (week 0) and at 2, 6 and about 24 weeks after DPC sensitization. Throughout the approximately 25-week study period, patients were also given weekly therapeutic DPC doses on the scalp. Most of the patients in the cohort were female, and the cohort covered alopecia areata with under or over 50% scalp involvement, alopecia totalis and alopecia universalis. General study outcomes and caveats: The number of TCRs above 1 in 1000 frequency did not change with DPC sensitization; there was no evidence of global repertoire structure alterations. Because every patient had alopecia, a presumed autoimmune disease, the patients' immune response might differ from that of healthy individuals. Patch test score was positively correlated with the number of PT1 expanded TCRs, with significance at thresholds 8, 16 and 32 but not at 4. Repeated subsampling changed both the strength of the expansion versus patch-test correlation and the threshold at which that correlation became significant. Compared with pre-sensitization or healthy control sets, expanded TCRs formed significantly more large CDR3 similarity clusters, which is consistent with antigen-driven responses.

The time point label here, explained by the study, means: patch test 3, about 24 weeks after DPC sensitization. Taken with the paper, the label for treatment or condition translates to: therapeutic diphenylcyclopropenone sensitization with weekly scalp DPC. Blood at each patch-test visit was drawn before the patch test was applied. Eligible patients were aged 18 to 70, diagnosed with alopecia, deemed suitable for DPC therapy, and excluded if pregnant. Unfractionated whole blood was collected in Tempus Blood RNA tubes, and total RNA was extracted from that blood. Trimming at the junction amounts to 4 bases on V and 0 bases on J, and the germline ends lie 10 bases apart. The germline V gene provides CDR1 MGHRA and CDR2 YSYEKL. Including the terminal cysteine and phenylalanine, the CDR3 comprises 15 residues. Of the read, only the CDR3 DNA is kept; its 45 bases are in frame from base 1. The protocol used for the library was RACE. Sequencing relied on a NextSeq 500. During library preparation, unique molecular identifiers were attached to individual cDNA molecules so that TCRs could be counted in a quantitative, reproducible way. From each blood RNA sample, both TCR alpha and TCR beta chains were sequenced. Per the source publication's procedure: Samples had a median of approximately 96,000 TCRs, with a range from roughly 23,224 to 700,000. The Decombinator software suite was used to annotate V, J and CDR3 in the TCR reads. To make PS versus PT1 abundance plots, every sample was subsampled to the same number of TCRs (28,000). TCRs were defined as expanded if absent before sensitization and observed at least eight times at the 2-week time point. TCRdb applied fastp at Q25 and MiXCR to the public reads, then kept only in-frame beta chains. Merged by CDR3 protein, the rows form single entries marked with the most common genes and DNA. What appears here as the V and J calls and clone size reflects TCRdb's work, not the paper's. For this sample there are 55,000 to 80,000 distinct CDR3 sequences; 11% appear just once. About 2.5% of the sample is held by the ten biggest clonotypes.

The chain couples TRBV4-1 to TRBJ1-5; no D gene can be assigned with confidence. Specimen: whole blood, collected in connection with sensitization to the hapten diphenylcyclopropenone (DPC). The sequence came from a woman in her 30s with alopecia areata. Some clones in this sample may be carry-over from other donors' samples. This receptor carries the CDR3 CASSRGQDSNQPQHF. The DNA sequence follows: TGCGCCAGCAGCCGCGGGCAGGATAGCAATCAGCCCCAGCATTTT.